The next 5 T cell receptor beta chains were all read from a single sample in a study of blood T cell repertoires in COVID-19. The method was immunoSEQ multiplex PCR; TCRdb's version includes in-frame clones alone and lacks a portion of them. This sample carries approximately 280,000 clones, around 85% of them seen once, and the ten largest clones take roughly 4.6%. Sequenced material: peripheral blood. The receptor source for this set is a man aged 50 or older with active or convalescent COVID-19.

This chain joins TRBV2 and TRBJ2-1; TRBD2 might be the D (5 bases). Germline CDR1 SNHLY, CDR2 FYNNEI. The CDR3 has 15 residues. Between the trimmed V and J ends, which lost 7 bases and 2 bases, there was a span of 15 bases. This CDR3 is CASNPSGKAYNEQFF. In nucleotides, the CDR3 is TGTGCCAGCAACCCTTCCGGGAAAGCCTACAATGAGCAGTTCTTC.

This chain joins TRBV29-1 and TRBJ2-5; D remains unclear. There are 11 residues in the CDR3. Between the trimmed V and J ends, which lost 6 bases and 5 bases, there was a span of 10 bases. Germline V gene lookup returns CDR1 SQVTM and CDR2 ANQGSEA. CDR3 in amino acids: CSVQIGETQYF. DNA for the CDR3: TGCAGCGTCCAAATCGGGGAGACCCAGTACTTC.

The rearrangement links TRBV7-3 to TRBJ2-1; 12 nucleotides line up with TRBD1. This CDR3 region has 15 residues. With 1 base clipped from V and 8 bases from J, the junction kept 3 bases outside the gene matches. Germline loops: CDR1 SGHTA, CDR2 FQGTGA. The CDR3 loop is CASSLMGQGAHEQFF. CDR3 nucleotide sequence: TGTGCCAGCAGCTTAATGGGACAGGGGGCCCATGAGCAGTTCTTC.

The CDR3 here is CASNRMGATEQFF. The CDR3 DNA reads as TGTGCCAGCAACAGAATGGGGGCAACGGAGCAGTTCTTC. The genes are TRBV2 and TRBJ2-1, with a weak D call TRBD1 (6 bases). Germline V gene lookup returns CDR1 SNHLY and CDR2 FYNNEI. The CDR3 has 13 amino acids. The germline V and J ends were trimmed by 7 bases and 10 bases, with 17 bases remaining between them.

The chain employs TRBV2 and TRBJ2-3; TRBD2 aligns across 12 bases. Germline V CDR1 and CDR2: SNHLY, FYNNEI. The V segment lost 8 bases and the J segment 5 bases; nucleotides outside the gene matches: 11. This CDR3 is built from 16 residues. In DNA form, the CDR3 reads TGTGCCAGCCAAGAACCTTTACTAGCGGGAGGAGATACGCAGTATTTT. It translates to CASQEPLLAGGDTQYF.